This T cell receptor beta chain was profiled in a study of T-cell memory formation after mild COVID-19. Findings of the study overall: CD4+ bias marked clones expanding day 15 to 37, unlike balanced contracting clones. Second-wave clones with a day 37 peak had unconfirmed SARS-CoV-2 specificity. Some clones that responded turned up in pre-infection memory, which suggests that cross-reactive memory joined in. CM and EM subsets held most contracting CD4+ clones; EMRA held CD8+ ones.

Trimming pared 2 bases from V and 0 bases from J, leaving 11 bases between. Germline CDR1 is SGHTA and CDR2 is FQGNSA. CDR3 length: 16 residues. This clonotype was observed many times. The antigen is not known. TCRdb reanalysed the 5' RACE reads using MiXCR and keeps one entry per CDR3 protein. The sample lists around 250,000 distinct CDR3 sequences, about 17% seen once, with less than 30% in the top ten. This TCR was sampled from a man between 18 and 29 years old who had mild COVID-19 (a few samples of this study predate the infection). Cell type and time point are not known. V and J are TRBV7-2 and TRBJ2-4; D ambiguous. The sample was PBMCs or a T cell subset sorted from them (not recorded which). The CDR3 region is CASSLIGQVAKNIQYF. As DNA, the CDR3 is TGTGCCAGCAGCTTAATCGGGCAGGTAGCCAAAAACATTCAGTACTTC.